This T cell receptor beta chain was sequenced for a study of blood T cell repertoires in COVID-19. Study-level background: Spain, Italy and the United States supplied samples that represented acute and convalescent COVID-19.

Two negative PCRs, clearance, or symptom resolution had been documented for recovered Cohort 3 donors. The CDR3 length is 13 residues. Germline CDR1 and CDR2: SGHNT and YYREEE (reference sequence). Trimming removed 2 bases at V and 0 bases at J, with 4 bases between. The assay was immunoSEQ multiplex PCR, and TCRdb's table has in-frame clones only and misses some. Of about 160,000 clones in the sample, about 80% were seen once. The source is a woman in her sixties or seventies who had recovered from COVID-19. The chain is built from TRBV5-4 and TRBJ2-3; D uncertain. Material for sequencing was PBMCs or T cells enriched from blood (not recorded which). The CDR3 sequence is CASSFSSTDTQYF. CDR3 DNA: TGTGCCAGCAGCTTTTCTAGCACAGATACGCAGTATTTT.